One T cell receptor (beta chain) is described in this entry. Profiled with immunoSEQ multiplex PCR; TCRdb holds only in-frame clones, not every one. The sample yields approximately 470,000 clones, roughly 90% seen once. These data belong to a study of blood T cell repertoires in COVID-19. This study enrolled people aged roughly 18 to 100 from approximately 25 US geographic areas. Recovered status in Cohort 3 required two negative PCRs, clearance, or symptom resolution. Germline CDR1 and CDR2: SGDLS and YYNGEE. The germline V and J ends were trimmed by 4 bases and 3 bases, with 13 bases remaining between them. This CDR3 comprises 14 residues.

This receptor was taken from a woman aged 18-29 years who had recovered from COVID-19. This chain uses TRBV9 with TRBJ1-1; D is unresolved. Sequencing was performed on PBMCs or T cells enriched from blood (not recorded which). The CDR3 loop is CASSPEGGHTEAFF. The CDR3 coding sequence is TGTGCCAGCAGCCCTGAAGGAGGGCACACTGAAGCTTTCTTT.